Reported below is one TCR beta chain. Its antigen is not known. BIOMED2 TRB-A/B primer pools were used in multiplex TRB PCR. In TCRdb, the multiplex PCR reads were re-called with MiXCR into one record per CDR3 protein. The sample lists around 1,500 distinct CDR3 sequences; 27% were seen once. TRB was amplified from roughly 250-500 ng of blood genomic DNA. This entry comes from a study of T and B cells in COVID-19 patients. Turning to the study itself: Active-infection patients were older, median 67 years, than recovered patients, median approximately 35 years. Of approximately 20 active-infection patients, 18 carried comorbidities linked to unfavorable COVID-19 outcome. General study results and limits: Active COVID-19 showed highly clonal TRB repertoires; recovery showed diversity and richness above healthy donors.

Trimming took off 1 base at V and 9 bases at J, with 13 bases between the two ends. The CDR3 loop spans 15 amino acids. Germline V CDR1 and CDR2: LGHNA, YSLEER. This receptor was taken from a human donor with active COVID-19. The rearrangement joins TRBV4-3 to TRBJ1-6; weak D call: TRBD1 (5 bases). Input material: blood. The DNA for the CDR3 is TGCGCCAGCAGCCAAGGGGGGGGATCAGTTTCACCCCTCCACTTT. Its protein is CASSQGGGSVSPLHF.